These T cell receptor beta chains were read from a single sample in a study of T cells after somatic rescue of genetic block. Assay: immunoSEQ multiplex PCR; the TCRdb copy retains only in-frame clones and omits some. The sample includes some 15,000 clones, around 70% of them seen just once. The specimen was peripheral blood mononuclear cells (PBMCs). These TCRs come from a young man. CDR3s include the opening cysteine and the closing phenylalanine or tryptophan. Fields, in order: J gene, V gene, clone size, D gene, CDR3 DNA, CDR3 protein. A D gene is named only where the DNA matches it firmly. Size is stated for part of the rows, as once, few or many counts, or as a class when the clone is expanded.

TRBJ2-5 TRBV2 NA NA TGTGCCAGGGGGTGGGACCATAGGCAAGAGACCCAGTACTTC CARGWDHRQETQYF
TRBJ1-1 TRBV30 NA NA TGTGCCTGGAGGGGAGGGGCAGTTCGGGGCAACACTGAAGCTTTCTTT CAWRGGAVRGNTEAFF
TRBJ2-7 TRBV10-3 NA TRBD1 TGTGCCATCAGCGACCTCCAGGGGGCAGGCGAGCAGTACTTC CAISDLQGAGEQYF
TRBJ1-5 TRBV2 NA TRBD1 TGTGCCAGCAGGAGCCCATTAGGGACAGGGAGGGGCAAAGGGCCCCAGCATTTT CASRSPLGTGRGKGPQHF
TRBJ2-7 TRBV2 NA NA TGTGCCAGCAGCTCAAGGCAGGGTGATCCCTACGAGCAGTACTTC CASSSRQGDPYEQYF
TRBJ1-6 TRBV7-8 NA NA TGTGCCAGCAGCTTGAAACCGGGGCTCTCCTATAATTCACCCCTCCACTTT CASSLKPGLSYNSPLHF
TRBJ1-2 TRBV28 few NA TGTGCCAGCAGTTCCCGGGACGGTAACTATGGCTACACCTTC CASSSRDGNYGYTF
TRBJ1-5 TRBV19 NA TRBD1 TGTGCCAGTAGGGACAGGGGCAATCAGCCCCAGCATTTT CASRDRGNQPQHF
TRBJ2-7 TRBV2 medium-sized NA TGTGCCAGCAATTTCTGGGGAAACTACGAGCAGTACTTC CASNFWGNYEQYF
TRBJ2-6 TRBV11-3 NA NA TGTGCCAGCAGCTTAGGGGACACCTCGTCTGGGGCCAACGTCCTGACTTTC CASSLGDTSSGANVLTF
TRBJ1-1 TRBV28 NA TRBD1 TGTGCCAGCAGTTTGTGGGGACAGGACAACACTGAAGCTTTCTTT CASSLWGQDNTEAFF
TRBJ1-5 TRBV19 NA NA TGTGCCAGTAGTATAAAACAGGGCTCCAGTGGGCCCCAGCATTTT CASSIKQGSSGPQHF
TRBJ2-7 TRBV4-2 NA NA TGTGCCAGCAGCCACGAGCTTACAACCTACGAGCAGTACTTC CASSHELTTYEQYF
TRBJ2-3 TRBV28 NA TRBD2 TGTGCCAGCATACTAGCGGGAACAGATACGCAGTATTTT CASILAGTDTQYF
TRBJ2-3 TRBV5-4 NA TRBD2 TGTGCCAGCAGCTTTTCGGTGCTAGCGGCAGATACGCAGTATTTT CASSFSVLAADTQYF
TRBJ2-3 TRBV14 NA NA TGTGCCAGCAGCCAAGGTGATACGCAGTATTTT CASSQGDTQYF
TRBJ2-1 TRBV6-5 NA TRBD1 TGTGCCAGCAGTTACTCCGACAGGGTAGGCAATGAGCAGTTCTTC CASSYSDRVGNEQFF
TRBJ2-1 TRBV4-1 NA TRBD2 TGCGCCAGCAGCCAAGCATCGACTAGCGGTTTAAATGAGCAGTTCTTC CASSQASTSGLNEQFF
TRBJ2-3 TRBV27 once NA TGTGCCAGCAGTTACGTGTGGGGCAGCACAGATACGCAGTATTTT CASSYVWGSTDTQYF
TRBJ2-5 TRBV9 NA TRBD2 TGTGCCAGCAGCGTAGGGCCGAGCGGGGTGGGGCAGTGGGTCCAGTACTTC CASSVGPSGVGQWVQYF
TRBJ2-1 TRBV5-3 NA TRBD2 TGTGCCAGAAGCTGGACTCCCCTAGCGGGAGATTACAATGAGCAGTTCTTC CARSWTPLAGDYNEQFF
TRBJ2-1 TRBV10-3 NA TRBD1 TGTGCCATCGGGGAACAGGGGATCGGCTACAATGAGCAGTTCTTC CAIGEQGIGYNEQFF
TRBJ1-1 TRBV5-4 once TRBD1 TGTGCCAGCAGCTTGCAGGGGGTCACTGAAGCTTTCTTT CASSLQGVTEAFF
TRBJ2-5 TRBV2 NA NA TGTGCCAGCAAACAGGGAGAAGTGTACCAAGAGACCCAGTACTTC CASKQGEVYQETQYF
TRBJ2-7 TRBV5-1 NA NA TGCGCCAGCAGCTTGGCCCCCTCCGGGGAGCAGTACTTC CASSLAPSGEQYF
TRBJ2-1 TRBV2 NA NA TGTGCCAGCAGTGAAGCGCTCCCCGGAGGTGAGCAGTTCTTC CASSEALPGGEQFF
TRBJ1-1 TRBV19 NA NA TGTGCCAGTAGTTCATGGGAGGGAACTGAAGCTTTCTTT CASSSWEGTEAFF
TRBJ1-2 TRBV6-1 NA TRBD1 TGTGCCAGCAGTGAAGTGGGACAGGGGTCAGGGTATGGCTACACCTTC CASSEVGQGSGYGYTF
TRBJ1-5 TRBV28 NA NA TGTGCCAGCAGTCATGCGTACGGCTTCCCCCAGCATTTT CASSHAYGFPQHF
TRBJ2-7 TRBV5-4 NA TRBD1 TGTGCCAGCAGCTTTTCCGGGACAGGGGACGAGCAGTACTTC CASSFSGTGDEQYF
TRBJ2-7 TRBV5-1 NA TRBD1 TGCGCCAGCAGACCTCCGGGACAGGGCTCCTACGAGCAGTACTTC CASRPPGQGSYEQYF
TRBJ2-2 TRBV5-8 NA NA TGTGCCAGCAGCTCTTGGGGGAGCCCGAACACCGGGGAGCTGTTTTTT CASSSWGSPNTGELFF
TRBJ2-7 TRBV5-6 NA NA TGTGCCAGCAGCGCCAGACAGTACTACGAGCAGTACTTC CASSARQYYEQYF
TRBJ2-3 TRBV28 NA NA TGTGCCAGCAGTACCCTCACAGATACGCAGTATTTT CASSTLTDTQYF
TRBJ2-7 TRBV10-3 NA TRBD1 TGTGCCATCAGTGACGGACAGGGGAAGCAGTACTTC CAISDGQGKQYF
TRBJ2-1 TRBV29-1 NA NA TGCAGCGTTGAAAGGGCGGCGGGTGAGCAGTTCTTC CSVERAAGEQFF
TRBJ1-2 TRBV4-2 NA NA TGTGCCAGCAGCCAAGTAAGGACCGCCAACTATGGCTACACCTTC CASSQVRTANYGYTF
TRBJ1-5 TRBV5-6 NA TRBD1 TGTGCCAGCAGCAACCACAGGGGATCGGTCAATCAGCCCCAGCATTTT CASSNHRGSVNQPQHF
TRBJ1-3 TRBV7-6 NA TRBD1 TGTGCCAGCAGCTTAATCAATCGACAGGGGGCGCCCGGAAACACCATATATTTT CASSLINRQGAPGNTIYF
TRBJ2-1 TRBV27 NA TRBD1 TGTGCCAGCAGCCCCGGACAGGTTCTCTTCTCCTACAATGAGCAGTTCTTC CASSPGQVLFSYNEQFF
TRBJ2-7 TRBV5-1 NA TRBD2 TGCGCCAGCGTAGCGGGAGGGAGGAACGAGCAGTACTTC CASVAGGRNEQYF
TRBJ1-6 TRBV10-3 NA TRBD1 TGTGCCATCAGGGGACAGGGCTCACCCCTCCACTTT CAIRGQGSPLHF
TRBJ2-7 TRBV5-4 NA TRBD1 TGTGCCAGCAGTCCCACCCGGACAGGGTCCTACGAGCAGTACTTC CASSPTRTGSYEQYF
TRBJ1-6 TRBV27 NA TRBD1 TGTGCCAGCAGTCCCCGACAGGGCGTAAATTCACCCCTCCACTTT CASSPRQGVNSPLHF
TRBJ1-2 TRBV28 once NA TGTGCCAGCAGTTTACAGGAAGGCCGTTGGGGCTACACCTTC CASSLQEGRWGYTF
TRBJ2-3 TRBV11-1 NA NA TGTGCCAGCAGCTTAGGGGGAGGGGGCCGCACAGATACGCAGTATTTT CASSLGGGGRTDTQYF
TRBJ2-7 TRBV19 few NA TGTGCCAGTAGTCCCCACAGGGATCCCTACGAGCAGTACTTC CASSPHRDPYEQYF
TRBJ2-4 TRBV4-1 NA NA TGCGCCAGCAGCCAAGGGGACTCGAAAAACATTCAGTACTTC CASSQGDSKNIQYF